The clone carrying this T cell receptor beta chain has only a few counts. The antigen remains unidentified. This sample stems from a study of T cells in Graves' hyperthyroidism and ophthalmopathy. Study-level points and caveats: Most thyroid clonotypes with frequency above 0.001 were detected in blood. Separation of ophthalmopathy from stable hyperthyroidism was achieved by a 13 V-J model.

Amplified regions were TCR beta CDR3 sequences from RNA transcripts. The HTBI set primed first-round TCR CDR3 RT-PCR. TCRdb re-analysed the multiplex PCR reads in MiXCR, keeping a single row per CDR3 protein. The repertoire holds hundreds of thousands of distinct CDR3 sequences, with about 20% as singletons. The germline gives CDR1 SEHNR, CDR2 FQNEAQ (reference sequence). The V and J ends lost 1 base and 3 bases respectively, with 13 bases between them. This CDR3 is built from 16 residues. Enrolled ophthalmopathy patients presented with a Clinical Activity Score of at least 3, a NOSPECS grade of at least 4, and disease duration under 3 months.

This clonotype originated in a man aged 25-40 years with Graves' ophthalmopathy. The sequencing sample was made of blood. The chain combines TRBV7-9 with TRBJ1-5; D might be TRBD1 (5 bases). CDR3 sequence: CASSLGAGRDNQPQHF. The CDR3 DNA reads as TGTGCCAGCAGCTTAGGTGCGGGACGGGACAATCAGCCCCAGCATTTT.